A selection of T cell receptor beta chains follows, all from one sample in a study of early T cells in non-severe SARS-CoV-2 infection. TCRdb re-derived calls from the 5' RACE reads in MiXCR, one entry per CDR3 protein. This table has approximately 85,000 distinct CDR3 sequences, more than 9% appearing once. The sequenced sample consisted of whole blood. The receptors come from an adult who was a healthcare worker with PCR-confirmed SARS-CoV-2 infection or an uninfected control (not recorded which). The CDR3 runs from the conserved cysteine through the conserved F or W. A D gene is named only where the DNA matches it firmly. For some rows the clone size is stated as once, few or many, or as a class when expanded; others skip it.

TRBJ2-2,TRBD1,TRBV10-3,-,TGTGCCATCAGCTGGACAGGAAACACCGGGGAGCTGTTTTTT,CAISWTGNTGELFF
TRBJ2-2,-,TRBV7-3,few,TGTGCCAGCAGCTTAGATCTACCCAACACCGGGGAGCTGTTTTTT,CASSLDLPNTGELFF
TRBJ1-1,-,TRBV6-5,-,TGTGCCAGCAGGGCCAGGGAGGATAGCGCTGAAGCTTTCTTT,CASRAREDSAEAFF
TRBJ1-2,TRBD1,TRBV6-5,-,TGTGCCAGCAGTTACGGAACAGGGGTTTATGATGGCTACACCTTC,CASSYGTGVYDGYTF
TRBJ2-1,TRBD1,TRBV7-9,many,TGTGCCAGCAGCTTGGGACAGGGGGCCAATGAGCAGTTCTTC,CASSLGQGANEQFF
TRBJ2-7,TRBD2,TRBV19,many,TGTGCCAGTAGTATAGTAGCGGGAGGGCCCAGCGAGCAGTACTTC,CASSIVAGGPSEQYF
TRBJ2-5,-,TRBV6-6,few,TGTGCCAGCAGTCCATTTGGGACCCAGTACTTC,CASSPFGTQYF
TRBJ2-1,TRBD2,TRBV6-6,-,TGTGCCAGCAGTCTTAGACTAGCGCCAGCCTACAATGAGCAGTTCTTC,CASSLRLAPAYNEQFF
TRBJ1-3,-,TRBV7-2,many,TGTGCCAGCAGCTTAGATCGGGCGGCTGGAAACACCATATATTTT,CASSLDRAAGNTIYF
TRBJ1-2,TRBD1,TRBV5-1,-,TGCGCCAGCAGAAGGGACAGATACAATGGCTACACCTTC,CASRRDRYNGYTF
TRBJ1-5,-,TRBV6-1,many,TGTGCCACCGCGGGGCCGACAGCACCTAATCAGCCCCAGCATTTT,CATAGPTAPNQPQHF
TRBJ1-2,-,TRBV5-1,-,TGCGCCAGCAGCTCCCAGTCCAACTATGGCTACACCTTC,CASSSQSNYGYTF
TRBJ2-7,TRBD2,TRBV5-1,few,TGCGCCAGCAGCTTGAAAGTTACGGGGGGGAACTCCTACGAGCAGTACTTC,CASSLKVTGGNSYEQYF
TRBJ2-7,-,TRBV4-1,-,TGCGCCAGCAGCCAAGTGGGTTCCTACGAGCAGTACTTC,CASSQVGSYEQYF
TRBJ2-2,-,TRBV19,-,TGTGCCAGTAGGGACGGGGGATCGAACACCGGGGAGCTGTTTTTT,CASRDGGSNTGELFF
TRBJ1-1,-,TRBV29-1,many,TGCAGCGTTGAGGCGGCAGCCGGTCGGGAAGCTTTCTTT,CSVEAAAGREAFF
TRBJ1-2,TRBD1,TRBV6-5,-,TGTGCCAGCAGTTACGCCGGGACAGGGAACTATGGCTACACCTTC,CASSYAGTGNYGYTF
TRBJ2-1,TRBD1,TRBV28,few,TGTGCCAGCAGTGCGGGGGACAGGGAATCGAGTGAGCAGTTCTTC,CASSAGDRESSEQFF
TRBJ2-4,-,TRBV6-5,many,TGTGCCAGCAGTTCTGAAAACATTCAGTACTTC,CASSSENIQYF
TRBJ2-1,TRBD1,TRBV9,-,TGTGCCAGCAGCGCCGGGACAGGGGCATACAATGAGCAGTTCTTC,CASSAGTGAYNEQFF
TRBJ2-1,-,TRBV10-3,-,TGTGCCATCAGTGAGTCGAGTTCCGAGCAGTTCTTC,CAISESSSEQFF
TRBJ1-5,-,TRBV18,-,TGTGCCAGCTCACCCGGACAGCATAGCAATCAGCCCCAGCATTTT,CASSPGQHSNQPQHF
TRBJ2-3,-,TRBV6-6,-,TGTGCCAGCAGCCCCCGGAGAGATACGCAGTATTTT,CASSPRRDTQYF
TRBJ2-6,-,TRBV7-9,-,TGTGCCAGCAGCCGCGGAAAAGACAGGGACTTAGCCTCTGGGGCCAACGTCCTGACTTTC,CASSRGKDRDLASGANVLTF
TRBJ2-3,-,TRBV5-1,-,TGCGCCAGCAGCCTCCTTATGATCGGGGGAGGAGATACGCAGTATTTT,CASSLLMIGGGDTQYF
TRBJ1-5,-,TRBV4-1,few,TGCGCCAGCAGCCAAGTAGGTGGAGCCCAGCATTTT,CASSQVGGAQHF
TRBJ2-5,-,TRBV7-9,many,TGTGCCAGCATCTCTCCGGGGGCTCATGAGACCCAGTACTTC,CASISPGAHETQYF
TRBJ2-3,TRBD2,TRBV20-1,-,TGCAGTGCTAGACTAGCGGGAAGCACAGATACGCAGTATTTT,CSARLAGSTDTQYF
TRBJ2-5,TRBD1,TRBV29-1,many,TGCAGCGTTGGTACAGGGGAAGAGACCCAGTACTTC,CSVGTGEETQYF
TRBJ2-3,-,TRBV4-3,many,TGCGCCAGCAGCCAATTAGGCCAGCGCACAGATACGCAGTATTTT,CASSQLGQRTDTQYF
TRBJ2-1,-,TRBV24-1,many,TGTGCCACCGGGGGGTACAATGAGCAGTTCTTC,CATGGYNEQFF
TRBJ1-2,TRBD1,TRBV20-1,few,TGCAGTGCTATCGAGGACAGGGCGGACTATGGCTACACCTTC,CSAIEDRADYGYTF
TRBJ1-1,-,TRBV29-1,many,TGCAGCGTCTATTCCGGACAGAACACTGAAGCTTTCTTT,CSVYSGQNTEAFF